Sequencing of this TCR beta chain was carried out in a study of T-cell reconstitution after alpha-beta-depleted transplantation in children. Points from the study as a whole: Where alpha-beta T cells came from about two months after transplant was reportedly several hundred expanded graft clones.

V shed 2 bases and J shed 3 bases, with 11 bases lying between them. The CDR3 sequence is 15 residues long. Per germline, CDR1 KGHSH and CDR2 LQKENI. This clonotype appeared many times. The target antigen is unknown. Preparing the TCRbeta library involved the use of unique molecular identifiers. Each CDR3 protein gets one entry after TCRdb re-called the PCR reads with MiXCR. The profile shows 150,000 to 250,000 distinct CDR3 sequences, 5% to 7.5% of them singletons. This sequence joins TRBV18 and TRBJ1-3; D remains ambiguous. The clonotype comes from a girl in the first two years of life with combined immunodeficiency, due to receive a stem cell transplant. The sequenced sample was PBMCs, obtained before TCRalphabeta/CD19-depleted stem cell transplant. The CDR3 DNA is TGTGCCAGCTCACCAACAACAGAAAGTGGAAACACCATATATTTT. Translating it yields CASSPTTESGNTIYF.